The 18 T cell receptor beta chains presented below share a single source sample, sequenced in a study of spatial heterogeneity in lung cancer. As for time point: sample taken at primary tumor resection. Extraction of whole RNA from tumor, nontumor lung or frozen PBMC preceded unsorted sequencing. TCRdb re-analysed the 5' RACE reads in MiXCR, keeping a single row per CDR3 protein. This table has about 85,000 distinct CDR3 sequences, about 20% appearing once. The sample here was PBMCs, taken at surgery. All receptors derive from a male donor with early-stage non-small cell lung cancer.

This clonotype was observed many times. The genes are TRBV28 and TRBJ2-7; TRBD1 matches at 9 bases. CDR1 is MDHEN, CDR2 SYDVKM, per germline. Losses at the gene ends were 4 bases for V and 1 base for J; bases not matched to a gene: 5. CDR3 length equals 15 residues. The CDR3 sequence: CASSSTGQGSYEQYF. CDR3 nucleotides: TGTGCCAGCAGTTCGACCGGACAGGGGTCCTACGAGCAGTACTTC.

The CDR3 spells CASNWDRAYEQYF. The CDR3 coding sequence is TGTGCCAGCAACTGGGACAGGGCCTACGAGCAGTACTTC. The chain carries TRBV6-2 or TRBV6-3 and TRBJ2-7, with 9 bases matching TRBD1. Germline CDR1 is MNHEY and CDR2 is SVGEGT. There are 13 residues in the CDR3. V was clipped by 7 bases and J by 2 bases; unmatched bases: 3.

The sample holds a few counts of this clonotype. The chain links TRBV5-1 to TRBJ2-2; no firm D call. Germline lookup yields CDR1 SGHRS and CDR2 YFSETQ. V dropped 1 base and J dropped 0 bases, with 7 bases sitting between them. The CDR3 has 15 residues. The CDR3: CASSLLTPNTGELFF. The CDR3 nucleotides read TGCGCCAGCAGCTTGCTGACCCCGAACACCGGGGAGCTGTTTTTT.

This clonotype has more than one count but fewer than ten. This chain joins TRBV4-2 and TRBJ1-2, with 7 bases aligning to TRBD1. J lost 0 bases, V lost 8 bases, and 6 bases had no gene match. Germline lookup yields CDR1 LGHNA and CDR2 YNFKEQ. The CDR3 runs to 14 residues. The CDR3 coding sequence is TGTGCCAGCCAGACAACAGGGGCTAACTATGGCTACACCTTC. Its translation is CASQTTGANYGYTF.

The J gene is TRBJ2-7, the V gene TRBV13; D not resolved. This CDR3 is built from 12 residues. V was pared by 1 base and J by 3 bases, with 4 bases between. CDR1 is PRHDT, CDR2 FYEKMQ, per germline (reference sequence). The CDR3 DNA is TGTGCCAGCAGCTTAGCCCGCTACGAGCAGTACTTC. Its protein is CASSLARYEQYF.

There are a few counts of this clonotype. V gene TRBV11-2 combines with J gene TRBJ1-4; TRBD1 might be the D (6 bases). Trimming took off 3 bases at V and 12 bases at J, with 14 bases between the two ends. CDR3 length equals 13 residues. Germline lookup yields CDR1 SGHAT and CDR2 FQNNGV. In nucleotides, the CDR3 is TGTGCCAGCAGCTTTACAGGGCGAAAGGAACTGTTTTTT. Amino acids: CASSFTGRKELFF.

With respect to this clonotype: Being one base from a much bigger clone, this may be a read error. The chain is built from TRBV19 and TRBJ1-5, with unresolved D. The CDR3 runs 16 residues. CDR1 and CDR2 (germline): LNHDA, SQIVND (reference sequence). CDR3 nucleotides: TGTGCCAGTAGTGGCACCCGGGTCCTTAGCAAACAGCCCCAGCATTTT. Its protein product is CASSGTRVLSKQPQHF. Complete variable domain (other parts from reference TRBV19 and TRBJ1-5): DGGITQSPKYLFRKEGQNVTLSCEQNLNHDAMYWYRQDPGQGLRLIYYSQIVNDFQKGDIAEGYSVSREKKESFPLTVTSAQKNPTAFYLCASSGTRVLSKQPQHFGDGTRLSIL.

This clonotype showed up many times. Germline is not matched at one junction end, which may reflect a read error. The chain combines TRBV11-2 with TRBJ2-1; 9 bases are a match to TRBD1. The V gene's germline CDR1 is SGHAT and CDR2 FQNNGV. The CDR3 length is 12 residues. The CDR3 DNA reads as TGTGCCAGCAGCTTCCTAGGGGACAGGGCGTTATTC. The encoded protein is CASSFLGDRALF.

Note on this clonotype: The germline gene is not matched at one end of the junction; a read error may be the cause. V gene TRBV27 combines with J gene TRBJ2-1; 8 bases line up with TRBD1. Germline V lookup: CDR1 MNHEY, CDR2 SMNVEV (reference sequence). This CDR3 region has 15 residues. The CDR3 sequence: CVSKGDRSSYNEQFF. The CDR3 DNA reads as TGTGTCAGCAAAGGGGACAGGAGCTCCTACAATGAGCAGTTCTTC.

This clonotype was counted between two and nine times. The CDR3 loop reads CASSQDRGYNSPLHF. CDR3 nucleotides: TGCGCCAGCAGCCAAGATAGGGGTTATAATTCACCCCTCCACTTT. The chain has TRBV4-1 and TRBJ1-6; the D gene is possibly TRBD1 (5 bases). V lost 0 bases to trimming and J lost 4 bases, with 7 bases between them. CDR3 length: 15 amino acids. CDR1 and CDR2 from the germline V gene are MGHRA and YSYEKL.

The J gene is TRBJ1-5, the V gene TRBV28; 10 positions agree with TRBD1. The CDR3 runs to 16 residues. In germline, CDR1 is MDHEN, CDR2 SYDVKM. V lost 5 bases, J lost 6 bases, and 10 bases stayed unmatched. As DNA, the CDR3 is TGTGCCAGCAGTCCAGAGGGACAGGGGACTTTTCAGCCCCAGCATTTT. Its protein product is CASSPEGQGTFQPQHF.

CDR3 region: CASSAGLAGVLFF. CDR3 coding DNA: TGTGCCAGCAGCGCTGGACTAGCGGGAGTCCTGTTCTTC. The chain employs TRBV7-2 and TRBJ2-1, with 13 positions matching TRBD2. The ends lost 5 bases at V and 15 bases at J; junction bases unmatched: 7. Germline lookup yields CDR1 SGHTA and CDR2 FQGNSA. This CDR3 region has 13 residues.

This clonotype was detected a few times. The chain combines TRBV6-6 with TRBJ2-7; TRBD1 might be the D (5 bases). There are 14 residues in the CDR3. Trimming stripped 2 bases from V and 2 bases from J, with 10 bases between. Per germline, CDR1 MNHNY and CDR2 SVGAGI (reference sequence). The CDR3 here is CASSYRGPAYEQYF. The CDR3 DNA reads as TGTGCCAGCAGTTACAGGGGTCCCGCCTACGAGCAGTACTTC.

This clonotype was detected only a few times. This chain links TRBV7-2 with TRBJ2-1, with TRBD2 matching over 8 bases. Germline CDR1 reads SGHTA; CDR2 reads FQGNSA. The CDR3 is made up of 14 amino acids. V shed 1 base and J 7 bases; nucleotides not matched to a gene: 3. The CDR3 DNA is TGTGCCAGCAGCTTAGTTGGGACTAGTAATGAGCAGTTCTTC. Amino acid sequence: CASSLVGTSNEQFF. The whole variable domain, remainder taken from reference TRBV7-2 and TRBJ2-1, is GAGVSQSPSNKVTEKGKDVELRCDPISGHTALYWYRQSLGQGLEFLIYFQGNSAPDKSGLPSDRFSAERTGGSVSTLTIQRTQQEDSAVYLCASSLVGTSNEQFFGPGTRLTVL.

This clonotype was counted a few times. V and J are TRBV4-2 and TRBJ1-2; 11 bases fit TRBD1. V lost 0 bases and J lost 4; bases outside the gene matches: 7. CDR3 length equals 17 residues. CDR1 is LGHNA, CDR2 YNFKEQ, per germline. The CDR3 DNA is TGTGCCAGCAGCCAAGATCGGACAGGGGGCTTTGGCTATGGCTACACCTTC. Its protein product is CASSQDRTGGFGYGYTF.

Many counts were recorded for this clonotype. This rearrangement joins TRBV5-1 to TRBJ2-3; TRBD2 agrees at 15 bases. Germline-derived CDR1 and CDR2 are SGHRS and YFSETQ. V dropped 3 bases and J dropped 5; count of bases not matched to a gene: 1. This CDR3 spans 15 amino acids. CDR3 coding DNA: TGCGCCAGCAGCTCGGGACTAGCGGGAGGAGATACGCAGTATTTT. Protein sequence: CASSSGLAGGDTQYF.

This sequence joins TRBV11-3 and TRBJ2-3; D unresolved. The CDR3 spans 16 residues. Trimming pared 4 bases from V and 4 bases from J, leaving 18 bases between. Germline V CDR1 and CDR2: SGHNT, YENEEA. The CDR3 DNA reads TGTGCCAGCAGCTCTCGCTTGCCATTCCCACCAGATACGCAGTATTTT. It encodes CASSSRLPFPPDTQYF.

The chain recombines TRBV9 with TRBJ2-4; a possible D gene is TRBD1 (5 bases). This CDR3 region has 15 residues. V was pared by 0 bases and J by 9 bases, with 16 bases between. Germline CDR1 SGDLS, CDR2 YYNGEE. CDR3 loop: CASSVGLDSQGIQYF. DNA for the CDR3: TGTGCCAGCAGCGTAGGACTCGATAGCCAGGGCATTCAGTACTTC.